Listed below are T cell receptor beta chains from one sample, sequenced in a study of blood T cell repertoires in COVID-19. Produced via immunoSEQ multiplex PCR; TCRdb's table is partial and in-frame only. Altogether 300,000 to 350,000 clones are present, 90% being singletons, with the ten largest covering approximately 6.8%. Sequencing was performed on peripheral blood. The receptors originated from a woman aged 25 to 39 with COVID-19, enrolled during active disease. The CDR3 runs from the conserved cysteine through the conserved F or W. The order of the fields is J gene, V gene, D gene, CDR3 protein. D genes are given only for firm matches.

TRBJ2-1	TRBV18	NA	CASSPGGYEQFF
TRBJ2-7	TRBV6-5	TRBD2	CASKLAGSGEQYF
TRBJ2-3	TRBV27	TRBD2	CASSFRPGTSGRTPTDTQYF
TRBJ1-2	TRBV29-1	TRBD1	CSVEGFEGAGYTF
TRBJ2-7	TRBV28	TRBD2	CASSLRTSGITRYEQYF
TRBJ2-5	TRBV11-3	TRBD1	CASSSTTGDETQYF
TRBJ2-3	TRBV15	TRBD2	CATSREIGLAGVTTDTQYF
TRBJ1-4	TRBV11-2	NA	CASSLDAGSWEKLFF
TRBJ2-1	TRBV30	TRBD2	CAWSGTSGGNEQFF
TRBJ2-3	TRBV15	NA	CATSRERASTQYF
TRBJ1-1	TRBV15	NA	CATSRPRSGRTEAFF
TRBJ2-7	TRBV10-3	NA	CAISEQVLTYEQYF